The T cell receptor beta chain described here comes from a study of CD8+ T cells in alopecia areata. Study-wide findings and caveats: In lesional scalp, particularly from alopecia totalis/universalis, clonality was higher than in normal scalp.

Sorting from PBMCs produced CD4+ and CD8+ T cells. Trimming took off 10 bases at V and 5 bases at J, with 11 bases between the two ends. Germline lookup yields CDR1 SNHLY and CDR2 FYNNEI. The CDR3 loop spans 12 amino acids. Concerning this clone: The antigen is unknown.

cDNA reverse transcribed from extracted RNA served as the sequencing template. Data came from immunoSEQ multiplex PCR; TCRdb stores just in-frame clones and leaves some out. The repertoire holds under 150,000 clones, with more than 55% as singletons. Sequencing was performed on CD8+ T cells sorted from blood. V is TRBV2 and J is TRBJ2-2; a possible D gene is TRBD2 (5 bases). The receptor comes from a human donor in good health. This chain's CDR3 is CATPTGTGELFF. In DNA form, the CDR3 reads TGTGCCACCCCGACGGGGACCGGGGAGCTGTTTTTT.